This TCR beta chain was documented in a study of blood T cell repertoires in COVID-19. Study-level information: Italy, Spain and the United States were the sources of the convalescent and acute COVID-19 samples. T cells, B-cell-depleted T cells, or PBMCs supplied cDNA or gDNA.

CDR1 is GTSNPN and CDR2 is SVGIG in the germline V gene (reference sequence). The CDR3 runs to 12 residues. V was cut by 3 bases and J by 1 base, with 6 bases left in between. Patients of the Seattle cohort, enrolled during active infection, were followed longitudinally. Original data processing: Amplification from reference gene primers served as the basis for estimated nucleated cell counts. The assay was immunoSEQ multiplex PCR, and TCRdb's table has in-frame clones only and misses some. V and J calls and clone size are those listed in that table; D and trimming were worked out from the DNA. The sample yields some 62,000 clones, approximately 92% seen once.

This TCR came from a woman between 55 and 75 years old with COVID-19, enrolled during active disease. The V and J genes are TRBV30 and TRBJ1-1; the D is unclear. Source material: peripheral blood. For the CDR3, the DNA is TGTGCCTGGAGAAGAGGGAACACTGAAGCTTTCTTT. Translation gives CAWRRGNTEAFF. Full variable domain (outside the CDR3, taken from reference TRBV30 and TRBJ1-1): SQTIHQWPATLVQPVGSPLSLECTVEGTSNPNLYWYRQAAGRGLQLLFYSVGIGQISSEVPQNLSASRPQDRQFILSSKKLLLSDSGFYLCAWRRGNTEAFFGQGTRLTVV.